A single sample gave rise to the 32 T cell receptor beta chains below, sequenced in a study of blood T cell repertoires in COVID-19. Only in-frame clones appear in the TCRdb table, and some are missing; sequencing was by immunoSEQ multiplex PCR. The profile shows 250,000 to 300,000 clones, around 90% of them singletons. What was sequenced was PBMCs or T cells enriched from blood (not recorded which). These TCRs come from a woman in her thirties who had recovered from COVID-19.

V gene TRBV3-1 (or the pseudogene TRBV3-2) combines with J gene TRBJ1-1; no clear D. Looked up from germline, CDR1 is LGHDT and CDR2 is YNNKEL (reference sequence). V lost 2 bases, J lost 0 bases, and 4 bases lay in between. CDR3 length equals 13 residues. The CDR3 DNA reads TGTGCCAGCAGCCAACAGGTGAACACTGAAGCTTTCTTT. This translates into CASSQQVNTEAFF.

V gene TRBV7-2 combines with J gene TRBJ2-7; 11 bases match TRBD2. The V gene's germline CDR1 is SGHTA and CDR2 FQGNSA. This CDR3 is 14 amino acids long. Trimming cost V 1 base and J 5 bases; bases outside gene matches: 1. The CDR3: CASSLGLAGHEQYF. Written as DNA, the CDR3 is TGTGCCAGCAGCTTAGGACTAGCGGGACACGAGCAGTACTTC.

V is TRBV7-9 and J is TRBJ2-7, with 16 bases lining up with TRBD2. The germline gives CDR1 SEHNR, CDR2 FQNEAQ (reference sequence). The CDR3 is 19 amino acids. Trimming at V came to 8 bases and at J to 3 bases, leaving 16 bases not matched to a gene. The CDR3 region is CASRTPGLAGGPWIYEQYF. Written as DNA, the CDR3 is TGTGCCAGCCGCACTCCGGGACTAGCGGGAGGGCCATGGATCTACGAGCAGTACTTC.

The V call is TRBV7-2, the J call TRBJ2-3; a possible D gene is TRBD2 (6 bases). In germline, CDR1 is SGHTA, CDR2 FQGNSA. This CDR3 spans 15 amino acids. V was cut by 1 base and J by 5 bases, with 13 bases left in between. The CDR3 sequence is CASSLGTITLDTQYF. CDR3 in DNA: TGTGCCAGCAGCTTAGGGACTATCACTTTAGATACGCAGTATTTT.

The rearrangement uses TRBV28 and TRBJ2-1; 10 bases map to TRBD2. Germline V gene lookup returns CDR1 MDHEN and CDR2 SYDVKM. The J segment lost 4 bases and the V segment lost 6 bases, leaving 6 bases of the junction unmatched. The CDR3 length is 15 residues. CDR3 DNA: TGTGCCAGCAGCCCTAGCGGGAGATCGTACAATGAGCAGTTCTTC. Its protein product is CASSPSGRSYNEQFF.

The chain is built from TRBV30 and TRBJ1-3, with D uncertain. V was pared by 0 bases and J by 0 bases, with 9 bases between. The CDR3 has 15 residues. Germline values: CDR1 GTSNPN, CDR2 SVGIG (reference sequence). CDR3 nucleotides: TGTGCCTGGAGTGTACGGGTCACCTCTGGAAACACCATATATTTT. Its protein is CAWSVRVTSGNTIYF.

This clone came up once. CDR3 loop: CASSLWQGGEKLFF. The CDR3 DNA follows: TGTGCCAGCAGCTTATGGCAGGGGGGAGAAAAACTGTTTTTT. The J gene is TRBJ1-4, the V gene TRBV7-9; 7 nucleotides line up with TRBD1. The germline CDR1 and CDR2 sequences are SEHNR and FQNEAQ (reference sequence). The ends lost 2 bases at V and 8 bases at J; junction bases unmatched: 5. CDR3 length: 14 amino acids. The full variable domain, with the rest looked up from reference TRBV7-9 and TRBJ1-4, is DTGVSQNPRHKITKRGQNVTFRCDPISEHNRLYWYRQTLGQGPEFLTYFQNEAQLEKSRLLSDRFSAERPKGSFSTLEIQRTEQGDSAMYLCASSLWQGGEKLFFGSGTQLSVL.

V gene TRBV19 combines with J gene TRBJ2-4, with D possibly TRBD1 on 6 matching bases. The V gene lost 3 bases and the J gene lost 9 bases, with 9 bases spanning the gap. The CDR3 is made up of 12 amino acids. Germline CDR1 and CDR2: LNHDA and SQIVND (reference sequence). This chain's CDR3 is CASSMVGGIQYF. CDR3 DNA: TGTGCCAGTAGTATGGTAGGGGGCATTCAGTACTTC.

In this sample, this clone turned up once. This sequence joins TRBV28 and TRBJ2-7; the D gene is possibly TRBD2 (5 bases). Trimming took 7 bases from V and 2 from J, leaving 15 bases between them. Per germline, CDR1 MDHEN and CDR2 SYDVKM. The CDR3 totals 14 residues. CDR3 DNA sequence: TGTGCCAGCAACCGCCATACGGGAACCTACGAGCAGTACTTC. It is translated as CASNRHTGTYEQYF.

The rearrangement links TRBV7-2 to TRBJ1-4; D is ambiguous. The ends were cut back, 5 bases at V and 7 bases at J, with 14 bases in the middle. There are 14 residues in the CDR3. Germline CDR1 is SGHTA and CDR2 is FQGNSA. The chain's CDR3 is CASSPWVWSEKLFF. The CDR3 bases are TGTGCCAGCAGCCCCTGGGTGTGGAGTGAAAAACTGTTTTTT.

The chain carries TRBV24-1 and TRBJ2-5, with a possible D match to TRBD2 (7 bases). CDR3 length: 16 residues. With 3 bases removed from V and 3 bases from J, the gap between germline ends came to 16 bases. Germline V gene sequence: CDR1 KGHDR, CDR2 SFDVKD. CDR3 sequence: CATSDPGRGSKETQYF. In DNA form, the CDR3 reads TGTGCCACCAGTGATCCGGGGAGGGGGAGTAAAGAGACCCAGTACTTC.

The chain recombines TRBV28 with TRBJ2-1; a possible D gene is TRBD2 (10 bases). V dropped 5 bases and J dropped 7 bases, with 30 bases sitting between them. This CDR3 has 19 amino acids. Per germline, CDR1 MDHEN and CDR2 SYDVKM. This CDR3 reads CASSPTGGKGGTSVNEQFF. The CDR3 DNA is TGTGCCAGCAGTCCCACAGGGGGCAAGGGTGGGACTAGCGTTAATGAGCAGTTCTTC.

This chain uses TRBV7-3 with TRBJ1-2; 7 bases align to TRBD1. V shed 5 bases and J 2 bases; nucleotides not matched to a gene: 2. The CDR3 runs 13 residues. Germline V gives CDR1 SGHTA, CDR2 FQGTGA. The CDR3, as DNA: TGTGCCAGCAGCGCGGGACAGAACTATGGCTACACCTTC. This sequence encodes CASSAGQNYGYTF.

The CDR3 is CSAPTRDTQYF. The CDR3, as DNA: TGCAGTGCTCCAACCAGAGATACGCAGTATTTT. The chain employs TRBV20-1 and TRBJ2-3; no reliable D call. The V and J ends lost 5 bases and 5 bases respectively, with 8 bases between them. CDR3 length: 11 amino acids. Germline values: CDR1 DFQATT, CDR2 SNEGSKA (reference sequence).

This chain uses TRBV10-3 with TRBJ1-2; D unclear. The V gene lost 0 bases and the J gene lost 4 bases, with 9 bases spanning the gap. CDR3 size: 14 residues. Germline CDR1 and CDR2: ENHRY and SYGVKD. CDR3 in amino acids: CAISESSGPYGYTF. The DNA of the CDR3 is TGTGCCATCAGTGAGTCGAGCGGGCCCTATGGCTACACCTTC.

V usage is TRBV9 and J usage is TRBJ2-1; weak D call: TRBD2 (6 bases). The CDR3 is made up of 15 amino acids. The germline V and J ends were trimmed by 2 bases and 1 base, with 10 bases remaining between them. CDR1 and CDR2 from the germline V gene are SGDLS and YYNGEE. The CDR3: CASSVSGTSYNEQFF. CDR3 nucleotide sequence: TGTGCCAGCAGCGTTAGCGGAACGTCCTACAATGAGCAGTTCTTC.

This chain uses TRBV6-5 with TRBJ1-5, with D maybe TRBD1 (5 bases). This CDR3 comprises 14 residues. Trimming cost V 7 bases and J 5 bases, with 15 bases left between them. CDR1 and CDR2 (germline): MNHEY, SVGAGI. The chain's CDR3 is CASKKDRVDQPQHF. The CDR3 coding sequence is TGTGCCAGCAAAAAAGACAGAGTCGATCAGCCCCAGCATTTT.

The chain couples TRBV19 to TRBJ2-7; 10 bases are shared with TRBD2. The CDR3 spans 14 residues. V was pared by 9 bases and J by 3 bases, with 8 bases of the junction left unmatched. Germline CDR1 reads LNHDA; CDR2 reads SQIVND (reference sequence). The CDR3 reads CASGPGLANYEQYF. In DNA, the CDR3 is TGTGCCAGCGGGCCGGGACTAGCGAACTACGAGCAGTACTTC.

The CDR3 bases are TGTGCCAGCAGTTTTTATGTGAGGGCCTTTTCCGGGGAGCTGTTTTTT. It is translated as CASSFYVRAFSGELFF. This chain links TRBV28 with TRBJ2-2, with a possible D match to TRBD2 (5 bases). With 3 bases removed from V and 6 bases from J, the gap between germline ends came to 17 bases. Germline V gene data show CDR1 as MDHEN and CDR2 as SYDVKM. This CDR3 is built from 16 residues. The full variable domain, its missing parts supplied by reference TRBV28 and TRBJ2-2, is DVKVTQSSRYLVKRTGEKVFLECVQDMDHENMFWYRQDPGLGLRLIYFSYDVKMKEKGDIPEGYSVSREKKERFSLILESASTNQTSMYLCASSFYVRAFSGELFFGEGSRLTVL.

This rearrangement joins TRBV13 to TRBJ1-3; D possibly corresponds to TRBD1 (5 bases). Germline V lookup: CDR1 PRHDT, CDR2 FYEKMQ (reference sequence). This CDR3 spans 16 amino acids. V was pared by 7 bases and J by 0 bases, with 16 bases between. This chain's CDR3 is CASTVGRQSSGNTIYF. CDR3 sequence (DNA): TGTGCCAGCACAGTCGGTAGACAGTCCTCTGGAAACACCATATATTTT.

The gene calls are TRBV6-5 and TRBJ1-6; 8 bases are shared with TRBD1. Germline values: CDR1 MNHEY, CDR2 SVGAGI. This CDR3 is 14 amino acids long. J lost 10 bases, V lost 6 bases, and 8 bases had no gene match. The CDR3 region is CASSPDRAGSPLHF. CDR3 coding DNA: TGTGCCAGCAGCCCGGACAGGGCTGGGTCACCCCTCCACTTT.

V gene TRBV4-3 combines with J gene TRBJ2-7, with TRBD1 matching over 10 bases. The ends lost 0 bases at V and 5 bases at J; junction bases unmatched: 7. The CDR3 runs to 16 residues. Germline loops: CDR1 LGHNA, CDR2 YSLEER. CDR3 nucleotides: TGCGCCAGCAGCCAAGATAGGACAGGGGGGCCCCACGAGCAGTACTTC. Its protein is CASSQDRTGGPHEQYF.

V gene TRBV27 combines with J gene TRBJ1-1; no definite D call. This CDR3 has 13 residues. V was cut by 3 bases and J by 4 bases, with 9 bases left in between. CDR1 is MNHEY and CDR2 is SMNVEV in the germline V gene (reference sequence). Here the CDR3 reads CASSLERSTEAFF. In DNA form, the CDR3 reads TGTGCCAGCAGTTTGGAACGGAGCACTGAAGCTTTCTTT.

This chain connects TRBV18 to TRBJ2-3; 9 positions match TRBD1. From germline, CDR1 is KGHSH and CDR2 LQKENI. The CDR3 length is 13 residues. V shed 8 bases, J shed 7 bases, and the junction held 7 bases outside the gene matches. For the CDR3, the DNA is TGTGCCAGCGCAGAGGACAGGGGTTATACGCAGTATTTT. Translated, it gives CASAEDRGYTQYF.

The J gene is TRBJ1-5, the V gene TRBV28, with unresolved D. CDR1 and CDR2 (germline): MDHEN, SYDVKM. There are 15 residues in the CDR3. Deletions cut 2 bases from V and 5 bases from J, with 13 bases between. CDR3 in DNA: TGTGCCAGCAGTTTAGGGCCCCCCCTCTATCAGCCCCAGCATTTT. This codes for CASSLGPPLYQPQHF.

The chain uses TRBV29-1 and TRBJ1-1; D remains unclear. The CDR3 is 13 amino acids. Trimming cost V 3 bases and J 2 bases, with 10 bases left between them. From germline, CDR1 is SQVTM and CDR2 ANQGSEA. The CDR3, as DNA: TGCAGCGTTGATTACCGGGTAAACACTGAAGCTTTCTTT. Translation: CSVDYRVNTEAFF.

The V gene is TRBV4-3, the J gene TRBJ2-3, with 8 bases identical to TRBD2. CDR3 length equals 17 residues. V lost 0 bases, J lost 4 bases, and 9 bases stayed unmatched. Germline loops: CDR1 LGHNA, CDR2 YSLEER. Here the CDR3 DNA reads TGCGCCAGCAGCCAAGAGCTGGTCGGGAGGGGGGCAGATACGCAGTATTTT. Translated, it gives CASSQELVGRGADTQYF.

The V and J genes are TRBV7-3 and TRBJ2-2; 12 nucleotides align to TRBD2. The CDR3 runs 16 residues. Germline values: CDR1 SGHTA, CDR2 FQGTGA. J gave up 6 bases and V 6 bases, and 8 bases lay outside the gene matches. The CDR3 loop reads CASRTTSGRRAGELFF. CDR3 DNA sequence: TGTGCCAGCAGAACGACTAGCGGGAGAAGAGCCGGGGAGCTGTTTTTT.

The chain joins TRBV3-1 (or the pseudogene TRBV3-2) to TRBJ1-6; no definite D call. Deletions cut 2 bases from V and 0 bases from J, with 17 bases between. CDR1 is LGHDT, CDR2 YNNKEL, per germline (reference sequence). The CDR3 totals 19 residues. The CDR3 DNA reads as TGTGCCAGCAGCCAACCTCGAATAGGGAGGAGCTCCTATAATTCACCCCTCCACTTT. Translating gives CASSQPRIGRSSYNSPLHF.

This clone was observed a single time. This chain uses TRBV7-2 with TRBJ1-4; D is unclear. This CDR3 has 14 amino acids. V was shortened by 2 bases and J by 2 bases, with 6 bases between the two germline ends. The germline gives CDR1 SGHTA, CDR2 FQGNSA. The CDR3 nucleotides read TGTGCCAGCAGCTTAACCAGTACTAATGAAAAACTGTTTTTT. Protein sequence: CASSLTSTNEKLFF.

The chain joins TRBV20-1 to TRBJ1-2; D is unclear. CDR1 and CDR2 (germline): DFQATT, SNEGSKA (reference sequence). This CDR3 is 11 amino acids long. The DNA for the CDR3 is TGCAGGGGCATGGGCAGCTCTGGCTACACCTTC. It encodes CRGMGSSGYTF.

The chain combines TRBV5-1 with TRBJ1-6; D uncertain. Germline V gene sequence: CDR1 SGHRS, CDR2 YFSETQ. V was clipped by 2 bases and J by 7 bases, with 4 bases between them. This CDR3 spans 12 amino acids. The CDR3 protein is CASSLQNSPLHF. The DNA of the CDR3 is TGCGCCAGCAGCTTACAGAATTCACCCCTCCACTTT.